One and the same sample provided the 23 T cell receptor beta chains below, sequenced in a study of cytomegalovirus exposure and HLA in healthy donors. The PCR employed 60 Vbeta primers together with 13 Jbeta primers. Profiling relied on immunoSEQ multiplex PCR, and the TCRdb table lists in-frame clones only, not all of them. Counted here are some 90,000 clones, 76% occurring once; the ten biggest clones make up roughly 3%. Sequencing was performed on PBMCs. These receptors originate from a man aged 35-49 years in good health and CMV-seronegative.

V is TRBV18 and J is TRBJ1-5; D perhaps matches TRBD1 (5 bases). The V end lost 3 bases, the J end lost 2 bases, and 11 bases lay between the germline ends. This CDR3 has 15 residues. Germline CDR1 and CDR2: KGHSH and LQKENI. The CDR3 DNA reads TGTGCCAGCTCACCGGGGGAGGGAGGCAATCAGCCCCAGCATTTT. Its protein is CASSPGEGGNQPQHF.

The chain recombines TRBV10-2 with TRBJ2-1, with D maybe TRBD2 (6 bases). CDR3 length: 15 residues. Germline loops: CDR1 WSHSY, CDR2 SAAADI. V was pared by 6 bases and J by 0 bases, with 12 bases between. The CDR3 loop is CASRHLASSYNEQFF. The CDR3 DNA follows: TGCGCCAGCAGACATCTAGCGAGCTCCTACAATGAGCAGTTCTTC.

The chain employs TRBV6-1 and TRBJ2-5; 7 nucleotides line up with TRBD1. The DNA matches TRBJ2-7 better at its end, which makes the J call doubtful. The CDR3 runs to 14 residues. Germline V gene data show CDR1 as MNHNS and CDR2 as SASEGT. DNA for the CDR3: TGTGCCAGCAGTGGACCGACAGGGAACTACGAGCAGTACTTC. It is translated as CASSGPTGNYEQYF.

V gene TRBV10-3 combines with J gene TRBJ1-6; maybe TRBD1 (6 bases). V was shortened by 11 bases and J by 5 bases, with 16 bases between the two germline ends. The CDR3 loop spans 14 amino acids. Germline assignment: CDR1 ENHRY and CDR2 SYGVKD. CDR3 protein: CAAHPDRDNSPLHF. The CDR3 region has the DNA TGTGCCGCCCACCCGGACAGAGATAATTCACCCCTCCACTTT.

The CDR3 region is CSASTQYEQYF. In nucleotides, the CDR3 is TGCAGTGCCTCAACCCAGTACGAGCAGTACTTC. The rearrangement links TRBV20-1 to TRBJ2-7; no clear D gene. V was shortened by 6 bases and J by 4 bases, with 10 bases between the two germline ends. The CDR3 totals 11 residues. CDR1 is DFQATT and CDR2 is SNEGSKA in the germline V gene (reference sequence).

The V and J genes are TRBV29-1 and TRBJ2-1; the match to TRBD2 covers 7 bases. The CDR3 runs 14 residues. Trimming at V came to 1 base and at J to 8 bases, leaving 8 bases not matched to a gene. CDR1 and CDR2 (germline): SQVTM, ANQGSEA. CDR3 nucleotides: TGCAGCGTTGAAGCCGCGCGGGGGATCGATGAGCAGTTCTTC. Protein: CSVEAARGIDEQFF.

J is TRBJ1-5 and V is TRBV19, with D tentatively TRBD1 (5 bases). CDR3 length: 16 residues. Trimming shortened V by 0 bases and J by 0 bases, and 9 bases separated the two germline ends. Germline-derived CDR1 and CDR2 are LNHDA and SQIVND (reference sequence). The CDR3 DNA reads as TGTGCCAGTAGTATAGAAGCAGGGTCTAGCAATCAGCCCCAGCATTTT. This encodes CASSIEAGSSNQPQHF.

This clone was counted a single time. The rearrangement links TRBV5-4 to TRBJ2-7, with 9 bases fitting TRBD1. Germline V CDR1 and CDR2: SGHNT, YYREEE (reference sequence). The CDR3 extends over 13 amino acids. V shed 4 bases, J shed 5 bases, and the junction held 4 bases outside the gene matches. This CDR3 is CASSPDRGHEQYF. The CDR3 DNA reads TGTGCCAGCAGCCCGGACAGGGGCCACGAGCAGTACTTC.

The chain links TRBV18 to TRBJ1-1; D call uncertain. The germline gives CDR1 KGHSH, CDR2 LQKENI. V dropped 2 bases and J dropped 1 base, with 8 bases sitting between them. The CDR3 totals 14 residues. The CDR3 sequence: CASSPALQNTEAFF. DNA of the CDR3: TGTGCCAGCTCACCAGCACTCCAGAACACTGAAGCTTTCTTT.

The V and J genes are TRBV25-1 and TRBJ1-2; D remains ambiguous. Germline lookup yields CDR1 MGHDK and CDR2 SYGVNS. V was shortened by 0 bases and J by 8 bases, with 10 bases between the two germline ends. The CDR3 length is 13 residues. CDR3 nucleotides: TGTGCCAGCAGTGAATATATAGAGGGAGGCTACACCTTC. Translated: CASSEYIEGGYTF.

The chain couples TRBV7-9 to TRBJ2-3; TRBD2 agrees at 13 bases. Per germline, CDR1 SEHNR and CDR2 FQNEAQ (reference sequence). Germline trimming cut 2 bases from V and 6 bases from J; bases unmatched to any gene: 5. There are 16 residues in the CDR3. CDR3 DNA sequence: TGTGCCAGCAGCTTACCCGGGACTAGCGGGGTGGATACGCAGTATTTT. As protein: CASSLPGTSGVDTQYF.

The V call is TRBV23-1, the J call TRBJ2-6; D might be TRBD2 (6 bases). TRBV23-1 is treated as an ORF (open reading frame) with a function not yet certain. Trimming removed 0 bases at V and 1 base at J, with 22 bases between. This CDR3 is built from 21 residues. The CDR3 DNA follows: TGCGCCAGCAGTCAATCGACACCGAACGGATCCGGGGGATCTGGGGCCAACGTCCTGACTTTC. Translating it yields CASSQSTPNGSGGSGANVLTF.

The gene calls are TRBV7-3 and TRBJ2-5; 8 nucleotides agree with TRBD1. The CDR3 is 15 amino acids. From germline, CDR1 is SGHTA and CDR2 FQGTGA. V lost 5 bases and J lost 5; bases outside the gene matches: 10. The CDR3 DNA follows: TGTGCCAGCAGCCCGACAGGGGCGGGCGGGGAGACCCAGTACTTC. Residues: CASSPTGAGGETQYF.

The rearrangement uses TRBV27 and TRBJ1-5, with 11 bases matching TRBD1. CDR1 MNHEY and CDR2 SMNVEV come from the germline V gene (reference sequence). V lost 5 bases to trimming and J lost 3 bases; unmatched junction nucleotides: 3. The CDR3 has 15 amino acids. The DNA of the CDR3 is TGTGCCAGCAGTCCAGGACAGGGGGCCAATCAGCCCCAGCATTTT. It encodes CASSPGQGANQPQHF.

The rearrangement links TRBV7-9 to TRBJ1-2; 8 bases fit TRBD1. Germline V gene sequence: CDR1 SEHNR, CDR2 FQNEAQ (reference sequence). V shed 1 base and J 5 bases; nucleotides not matched to a gene: 3. The CDR3 has 14 residues. CDR3 nucleotides: TGTGCCAGCAGCTTAGGGACAGGGTATTATGGCTACACCTTC. Amino acids: CASSLGTGYYGYTF.

The chain links TRBV27 to TRBJ2-1; TRBD2 aligns across 9 bases. The CDR3 is 15 amino acids. Germline loops: CDR1 MNHEY, CDR2 SMNVEV (reference sequence). V dropped 8 bases and J dropped 8; count of bases not matched to a gene: 13. The CDR3 sequence: CASGYGWRGGDEQFF. The CDR3 DNA follows: TGTGCCAGCGGGTACGGATGGCGGGGGGGCGATGAGCAGTTCTTC.

To note about this clone: Other nucleotide sequences in the sample specify the same CDR3. V and J are TRBV15 and TRBJ2-3; TRBD1 aligns across 7 bases. Germline V gene sequence: CDR1 LNHNV, CDR2 YYDKDF (reference sequence). J gave up 3 bases and V 5 bases, and 5 bases lay outside the gene matches. This CDR3 has 14 amino acids. CDR3 DNA sequence: TGTGCCACCAGCTGGCGACAGGGAACAGATACGCAGTATTTT. Its protein product is CATSWRQGTDTQYF.

This chain joins TRBV30 and TRBJ2-3, with D possibly TRBD2 on 6 matching bases. The CDR3 has 16 residues. V was trimmed by 2 bases and J by 2 bases, leaving 17 bases between them. Looked up from germline, CDR1 is GTSNPN and CDR2 is SVGIG (reference sequence). The CDR3 DNA reads TGTGCCTGGAGTTCCCTCAGAGCGGGCCCCACAGATACGCAGTATTTT. This translates into CAWSSLRAGPTDTQYF.

The genes are TRBV5-4 and TRBJ2-5, with D perhaps matching TRBD1 (6 bases). V was trimmed by 0 bases and J by 2 bases, leaving 8 bases between them. This CDR3 region has 14 residues. Germline V gene lookup returns CDR1 SGHNT and CDR2 YYREEE (reference sequence). The CDR3 region is CASSLAQGQETQYF. DNA for the CDR3: TGTGCCAGCAGCTTGGCGCAGGGGCAAGAGACCCAGTACTTC.

The gene calls are TRBV2 and TRBJ1-1; the match to TRBD1 covers 10 bases. J lost 4 bases, V lost 4 bases, and 6 bases had no gene match. The length of the CDR3 is 15 residues. CDR1 SNHLY and CDR2 FYNNEI come from the germline V gene. CDR3 DNA: TGTGCCAGCAGTGGAGACAGGGGGCGCATCACTGAAGCTTTCTTT. It is translated as CASSGDRGRITEAFF.

V usage is TRBV5-6 and J usage is TRBJ1-5, with D tentatively TRBD1 (6 bases). Germline lookup yields CDR1 SGHDT and CDR2 YYEEEE. V was shortened by 4 bases and J by 0 bases, with 11 bases between the two germline ends. The CDR3 runs 15 residues. The CDR3 reads CASSVDSNSNQPQHF. CDR3 bases: TGTGCCAGCAGCGTGGACAGTAATAGCAATCAGCCCCAGCATTTT. The whole variable domain, remainder taken from reference TRBV5-6 and TRBJ1-5, is DAGVTQSPTHLIKTRGQQVTLRCSPKSGHDTVSWYQQALGQGPQFIFQYYEEEERQRGNFPDRFSGHQFPNYSSELNVNALLLGDSALYLCASSVDSNSNQPQHFGDGTRLSIL.

This clone turned up a few times. The chain carries TRBV4-2 and TRBJ2-6; D perhaps matches TRBD2 (6 bases). There are 18 residues in the CDR3. V lost 3 bases to trimming and J lost 0 bases, with 15 bases between them. Germline CDR1 and CDR2: LGHNA and YNFKEQ. The CDR3 DNA is TGTGCCAGCAGCCATGCCGGGACTGAGAGCTCTGGGGCCAACGTCCTGACTTTC. Protein sequence: CASSHAGTESSGANVLTF.

The chain is built from TRBV7-2 and TRBJ2-7; D ambiguous. Trimming left V 3 bases short and J 2 bases short, with 2 bases between. The germline gives CDR1 SGHTA, CDR2 FQGNSA. The CDR3 extends over 11 amino acids. The CDR3 reads CASSFTYEQYF. For the CDR3, the DNA is TGTGCCAGCAGCTTTACCTACGAGCAGTACTTC.